Shown below are 31 T cell receptor beta chains from a single sample sequenced in a study of cytomegalovirus exposure and HLA in healthy donors. The PCR was carried out with 60 Vbeta primers and 13 Jbeta primers. The assay was immunoSEQ multiplex PCR, and TCRdb's table has in-frame clones only and misses some. The data contain more than 110,000 clones, roughly 77% of them singletons. Sequencing was done on a sample of PBMCs. These receptors were collected from a female donor in good health and CMV-seronegative.

This clone was observed a single time. CDR3 region: CASSWSAYNEQFF. Written as DNA, the CDR3 is TGTGCCAGCAGTTGGAGCGCCTACAATGAGCAGTTCTTC. The V and J genes are TRBV27 and TRBJ2-1; D not certain. Looked up from germline, CDR1 is MNHEY and CDR2 is SMNVEV (reference sequence). V gave up 4 bases and J gave up 2 bases, with 6 bases separating them. The CDR3 totals 13 residues.

The V gene is TRBV2, the J gene TRBJ2-3, with D possibly TRBD1 on 6 matching bases. The length of the CDR3 is 16 residues. Germline V gene data show CDR1 as SNHLY and CDR2 as FYNNEI. The V and J ends lost 1 base and 1 base respectively, with 12 bases between them. Here the CDR3 DNA reads TGTGCCAGCAGTGAAGTTTACAGGGATGGCACAGATACGCAGTATTTT. Its translation is CASSEVYRDGTDTQYF.

With respect to this clone: Other DNA sequences in the same sample also yield this CDR3. V usage is TRBV29-1 and J usage is TRBJ1-2; maybe TRBD1 (5 bases). CDR1 is SQVTM, CDR2 ANQGSEA, per germline. The CDR3 covers 11 residues. The V end lost 3 bases, the J end lost 8 bases, and 10 bases lay between the germline ends. The CDR3 is CSVEGGEGYTF. Written as DNA, the CDR3 is TGCAGCGTTGAGGGGGGGGAGGGCTACACCTTC.

The DNA for the CDR3 is TGCGCCAGCAGCTTGAAGGACTACTACACAGATACGCAGTATTTT. Translating gives CASSLKDYYTDTQYF. V gene TRBV5-1 combines with J gene TRBJ2-3; TRBD2 is a possible D gene (6 bases). This CDR3 is 15 amino acids long. Trimming cost V 1 base and J 2 bases, with 11 bases left between them. CDR1 SGHRS and CDR2 YFSETQ come from the germline V gene.

The chain is built from TRBV28 and TRBJ1-5; 8 bases line up with TRBD1. After removal of 5 bases from V and 2 bases from J, the junction contained 5 bases not matched to a gene. Germline V lookup: CDR1 MDHEN, CDR2 SYDVKM. There are 15 residues in the CDR3. Here the CDR3 reads CASSLLDRGNQPQHF. DNA for the CDR3: TGTGCCAGCAGTCTCTTGGACAGGGGCAATCAGCCCCAGCATTTT.

This clone appeared a few times. The V gene is TRBV5-8, the J gene TRBJ2-5; TRBD2 agrees at 15 bases. V was pared by 4 bases and J by 1 base, with 5 bases of the junction left unmatched. This CDR3 has 17 residues. Germline values: CDR1 SGHTS, CDR2 YDEGEE. The CDR3 coding sequence is TGTGCCAGCAGCCCCGGACTAGCGGGGGGGACCCAAGAGACCCAGTACTTC. Encoded protein: CASSPGLAGGTQETQYF.

The chain recombines TRBV29-1 with TRBJ1-2, with a weak D call TRBD1 (5 bases). Trimming took off 4 bases at V and 7 bases at J, with 10 bases between the two ends. There are 11 residues in the CDR3. Germline V gives CDR1 SQVTM, CDR2 ANQGSEA. CDR3 in amino acids: CSVVWGSGYTF. DNA of the CDR3: TGCAGCGTTGTATGGGGCTCTGGCTACACCTTC.

As regards this clone: Germline is not matched at one junction end, which may reflect a read error. V is TRBV6-1 and J is TRBJ2-3; 13 bases line up with TRBD2. Germline V gives CDR1 MNHNS, CDR2 SASEGT. CDR3 length equals 18 residues. Here the CDR3 DNA reads TGTGCCAGCAGCGAAGATCCGGGACTAGCGGGAAGAAGGGATACGCAGTATTTT. This sequence encodes CASSEDPGLAGRRDTQYF.

In its sample, this clone was seen a few times. The rearrangement links TRBV19 to TRBJ1-4, with D hard to call. The CDR3 sequence is 13 residues long. The ends were cut back, 5 bases at V and 6 bases at J, with 10 bases in the middle. Germline V CDR1 and CDR2: LNHDA, SQIVND (reference sequence). The CDR3 bases are TGTGCCAGTAGTGAAAGCCCTTATGAAAAACTGTTTTTT. Its translation is CASSESPYEKLFF.

This clone was detected a few times. The genes are TRBV5-1 and TRBJ2-2; TRBD1 matches 8 bases. The V and J ends lost 2 bases and 5 bases, in that order; junction bases with no gene match: 5. Per the germline V gene, CDR1 is SGHRS and CDR2 is YFSETQ. CDR3 length: 15 amino acids. CDR3 protein: CASSFRQGKTGELFF. CDR3 coding DNA: TGCGCCAGCAGCTTTAGACAGGGGAAGACCGGGGAGCTGTTTTTT.

This chain uses TRBV15 with TRBJ2-1; 10 bases agree with TRBD2. Trimming removed 1 base from V and 9 bases from J; junction bases left unmatched: 3. The germline V gene encodes CDR1 LNHNV and CDR2 YYDKDF (reference sequence). This CDR3 has 14 amino acids. In DNA form, the CDR3 reads TGTGCCACCAGCAGAGCGGCTAGCGGGGGTGAGCAGTTCTTC. Translation: CATSRAASGGEQFF.

The gene calls are TRBV5-6 and TRBJ2-2, with D perhaps matching TRBD2 (5 bases). V was pared by 3 bases and J by 7 bases, with 10 bases between. Germline V gives CDR1 SGHDT, CDR2 YYEEEE. The CDR3 runs 13 residues. CDR3 residues: CASSWERNGELFF. CDR3 in DNA: TGTGCCAGCAGCTGGGAGAGAAACGGGGAGCTGTTTTTT.

This chain uses TRBV13 with TRBJ2-7; 10 nucleotides match TRBD1. The V gene's germline CDR1 is PRHDT and CDR2 FYEKMQ (reference sequence). With V trimmed by 1 base and J by 6 bases, 3 bases remained unmatched. CDR3 length equals 14 residues. The CDR3 protein is CASSLEGQGGEQYF. CDR3 nucleotide sequence: TGTGCCAGCAGCTTAGAAGGACAGGGGGGCGAGCAGTACTTC.

The CDR3 DNA reads TGTGCCAGCAGCGTAGGCGGAAGGGGGGGAGTTGGGACTGAAGCTTTCTTT. It yields the protein CASSVGGRGGVGTEAFF. The V call is TRBV9, the J call TRBJ1-1; possibly TRBD1 for D (6 bases). Trimming left V 0 bases short and J 5 bases short, with 20 bases between. Germline CDR1 SGDLS, CDR2 YYNGEE. The CDR3 has 17 amino acids.

This clone was found many times. The J gene is TRBJ2-7, the V gene TRBV6-6; D not resolved. This CDR3 contains 15 residues. Trimming took off 6 bases at V and 9 bases at J, with 24 bases between the two ends. From germline, CDR1 is MNHNY and CDR2 SVGAGI (reference sequence). CDR3 sequence: CASRSRLTLFPVQYF. DNA of the CDR3: TGTGCCAGCAGATCACGCCTTACATTGTTCCCCGTGCAGTACTTC.

This CDR3 is CAGRPAGYNEQFF. CDR3 in DNA: TGTGCCGGCCGACCCGCGGGGTACAATGAGCAGTTCTTC. The V and J genes are TRBV2 and TRBJ2-1; D is perhaps TRBD2 (6 bases). The CDR3 loop spans 13 amino acids. Deletions cut 11 bases from V and 4 bases from J, with 15 bases between. Germline CDR1 and CDR2: SNHLY and FYNNEI. The full variable domain, completed using reference TRBV2 and TRBJ2-1, is EPEVTQTPSHQVTQMGQEVILRCVPISNHLYFYWYRQILGQKVEFLVSFYNNEISEKSEIFDDQFSVERPDGSNFTLKIRSTKLEDSAMYFCAGRPAGYNEQFFGPGTRLTVL.

The chain uses TRBV7-2 and TRBJ2-2, with TRBD2 identical over 9 bases. V lost 4 bases, J lost 3 bases, and 6 bases stayed unmatched. Germline values: CDR1 SGHTA, CDR2 FQGNSA. This CDR3 region has 16 residues. This CDR3 reads CASSSRTSADTGELFF. The CDR3 DNA is TGTGCCAGCAGCTCGCGGACTAGCGCTGACACCGGGGAGCTGTTTTTT.

The V and J genes are TRBV6-4 and TRBJ2-5; D ambiguous. CDR1 and CDR2 from the germline V gene are MRHNA and SNTAGT. Trimming took 8 bases from V and 2 from J, leaving 15 bases between them. CDR3 size: 14 residues. Here the CDR3 DNA reads TGTGCCAGCGGTTTTAGACCGACTCAAGAGACCCAGTACTTC. It is translated as CASGFRPTQETQYF.

The chain couples TRBV27 to TRBJ1-1, with 8 bases that match TRBD1. CDR3 length equals 15 residues. Germline values: CDR1 MNHEY, CDR2 SMNVEV (reference sequence). V trimming: 5 bases; J trimming: 3 bases; junction bases outside the gene matches: 8. The CDR3 DNA reads as TGTGCCAGCAGTCCCAGACAGGGGAGATACACTGAAGCTTTCTTT. It encodes CASSPRQGRYTEAFF.

J is TRBJ2-7 and V is TRBV18, with a tentative D call TRBD1 (5 bases). Germline CDR1 is KGHSH and CDR2 is LQKENI. Trimming pared 2 bases from V and 3 bases from J, leaving 8 bases between. The CDR3 length is 13 residues. The CDR3 spells CASSPGQIYEQYF. The CDR3 region has the DNA TGTGCCAGCTCACCAGGACAAATCTACGAGCAGTACTTC.

The chain employs TRBV19 and TRBJ1-2; TRBD1 matches 10 bases. J gave up 8 bases and V 5 bases, and 11 bases lay outside the gene matches. The CDR3 spans 15 residues. Germline CDR1 reads LNHDA; CDR2 reads SQIVND (reference sequence). The CDR3 nucleotides are TGTGCCAGTAGTCTTTCCGGGGACAGGGGAGACGGCTACACCTTC. Translation gives CASSLSGDRGDGYTF.

This clone showed up just once. The chain couples TRBV4-3 to TRBJ1-2, with 7 nucleotides matching TRBD1. This CDR3 has 15 residues. J was trimmed by 2 bases and V by 1 base; bases with no gene match: 4. In germline, CDR1 is LGHNA, CDR2 YSLEER. The CDR3 here is CASSQGDSGNYGYTF. The CDR3 DNA follows: TGCGCCAGCAGCCAAGGGGACAGCGGAAACTATGGCTACACCTTC.

V is TRBV14 and J is TRBJ2-1, with D perhaps matching TRBD2 (6 bases). V lost 4 bases and J lost 3, with 10 bases in between. This CDR3 region has 14 residues. Germline loops: CDR1 SGHDN, CDR2 FVKESK. The chain's CDR3 is CASSRRAYYNEQFF. The CDR3 DNA is TGTGCCAGCAGCCGGAGGGCCTACTACAATGAGCAGTTCTTC. The whole variable domain, remainder taken from reference TRBV14 and TRBJ2-1, is EAGVTQFPSHSVIEKGQTVTLRCDPISGHDNLYWYRRVMGKEIKFLLHFVKESKQDESGMPNNRFLAERTGGTYSTLKVQPAELEDSGVYFCASSRRAYYNEQFFGPGTRLTVL.

This clone showed up just once. The genes are TRBV5-1 and TRBJ2-1; TRBD2 is a possible D gene (5 bases). Trimming removed 10 bases at V and 3 bases at J, with 20 bases between. The length of the CDR3 is 15 residues. Germline CDR1 and CDR2: SGHRS and YFSETQ. The CDR3 DNA reads TGCGCCGCCTCAGCTGCGCCTAGCTACTACAATGAGCAGTTCTTC. Translation: CAASAAPSYYNEQFF.

The chain recombines TRBV7-2 with TRBJ1-6, with D uncertain. Germline V gene sequence: CDR1 SGHTA, CDR2 FQGNSA. V was clipped by 5 bases and J by 7 bases, with 15 bases between them. The CDR3 has 15 amino acids. The CDR3, as DNA: TGTGCCAGCAGCACGGGGAATTTCTTAAATTCACCCCTCCACTTT. Translated: CASSTGNFLNSPLHF.

In this sample, this clone turned up once. The rearrangement links TRBV7-8 to TRBJ1-1, with a possible D match to TRBD1 (6 bases). This CDR3 contains 15 residues. Germline V gene sequence: CDR1 SGHVS, CDR2 FQNEAQ. V shed 3 bases and J shed 4 bases, with 15 bases lying between them. This CDR3 reads CASSLLRQTGTEAFF. The CDR3 DNA is TGTGCCAGCAGCTTGTTGCGACAGACAGGCACTGAAGCTTTCTTT. Based on the CDR3 plus reference TRBV7-8 and TRBJ1-1, the full variable domain is GAGVSQSPRYKVAKRGQDVALRCDPISGHVSLFWYQQALGQGPEFLTYFQNEAQLDKSGLPSDRFFAERPEGSVSTLKIQRTQQEDSAVYLCASSLLRQTGTEAFFGQGTRLTVV.

This clone showed up just a few times. The chain is built from TRBV5-4 and TRBJ1-1; D is undetermined. Trimming stripped 2 bases from V and 8 bases from J, with 16 bases between. The V gene's germline CDR1 is SGHNT and CDR2 YYREEE (reference sequence). The CDR3 covers 14 residues. CDR3 amino acids: CASSFDITSWEAFF. Here the CDR3 DNA reads TGTGCCAGCAGCTTTGATATTACGAGTTGGGAAGCTTTCTTT.

The chain links TRBV27 to TRBJ1-1; TRBD1 might be the D (6 bases). The V end was cut by 8 bases, the J end by 0 bases, with 19 bases between. CDR3 size: 16 residues. Looked up from germline, CDR1 is MNHEY and CDR2 is SMNVEV (reference sequence). The CDR3 sequence is CASGRGAGAMNTEAFF. CDR3 sequence (DNA): TGTGCCAGCGGACGAGGGGCAGGGGCGATGAACACTGAAGCTTTCTTT.

V usage is TRBV29-1 and J usage is TRBJ1-1; unclear D gene. This CDR3 spans 11 amino acids. V shed 4 bases and J shed 7 bases, with 10 bases lying between them. CDR1 and CDR2 (germline): SQVTM, ANQGSEA. The chain's CDR3 is CSVVAGCEAFF. As DNA, the CDR3 is TGCAGCGTTGTAGCGGGTTGTGAAGCTTTCTTT.

This chain links TRBV7-2 with TRBJ2-2, with 8 bases aligning to TRBD2. The V gene end was trimmed by 2 bases and the J gene end by 6 bases; junction bases not matched to a gene: 5. This CDR3 has 15 amino acids. Germline V gene data show CDR1 as SGHTA and CDR2 as FQGNSA. The CDR3 region has the DNA TGTGCCAGCAGCTTAAGAGCGGGGGTAGCCGGGGAGCTGTTTTTT. The encoded protein is CASSLRAGVAGELFF.

The chain joins TRBV30 to TRBJ2-1, with 15 bases matching TRBD2. Trimming at V came to 2 bases and at J to 8 bases, leaving 16 bases not matched to a gene. Germline V gene sequence: CDR1 GTSNPN, CDR2 SVGIG (reference sequence). The CDR3 runs 19 residues. The CDR3: CAWSQPTSGLAGGGDEQFF. The CDR3 DNA is TGTGCCTGGAGTCAACCTACCTCGGGACTAGCGGGAGGAGGCGATGAGCAGTTCTTC.